The 31 T cell receptor beta chains reported below all come from one sample, sequenced in a study of patients and donors after allogeneic stem cell transplantation. TCRdb called the RT-PCR reads again in MiXCR, with one record for every CDR3 protein. Of approximately 29,000 distinct CDR3 sequences listed, around 33% are singletons. Input material: blood, either unsorted or a sorted T cell fraction (not recorded which). These receptors all stem from a human donor who was either an allogeneic HSCT recipient or a stem cell or donor lymphocyte infusion donor (not recorded which). It is not recorded whose cells these are; they may come from a transplant donor.

This chain links TRBV19 with TRBJ2-3, with a possible D match to TRBD2 (6 bases). This CDR3 contains 13 residues. The V and J ends lost 4 bases and 5 bases respectively, with 10 bases between them. CDR1 LNHDA and CDR2 SQIVND come from the germline V gene (reference sequence). In nucleotides, the CDR3 is TGTGCCAGTAGTACGGGGGATAGAGATACGCAGTATTTT. Its protein is CASSTGDRDTQYF.

This clonotype has just a few counts. The chain is built from TRBV20-1 and TRBJ1-1; D remains unclear. Germline assignment: CDR1 DFQATT and CDR2 SNEGSKA (reference sequence). This CDR3 is 15 amino acids long. Trimming took 1 base from V and 0 from J, leaving 12 bases between them. CDR3 DNA: TGCAGTGCTAGAGTCCCGGACGGAATGAACACTGAAGCTTTCTTT. Residues: CSARVPDGMNTEAFF.

This clonotype appeared a few times. The J gene is TRBJ2-7, the V gene TRBV2, with D perhaps TRBD2 (6 bases). Germline CDR1 reads SNHLY; CDR2 reads FYNNEI. V was pared by 2 bases and J by 7 bases, with 12 bases between. This CDR3 spans 13 amino acids. CDR3 sequence (DNA): TGTGCCAGCAGTGAAATGCGGGGTTTTGAGCAGTACTTC. It translates to CASSEMRGFEQYF.

This clonotype was counted only a few times. The J gene is TRBJ1-1, the V gene TRBV6-2 or TRBV6-3, with a tentative D call TRBD1 (6 bases). The CDR3 extends over 16 amino acids. Germline V gene data show CDR1 as MNHEY and CDR2 as SVGEGT. V lost 2 bases and J 0 bases, leaving 13 bases between the germline ends. The CDR3, as DNA: TGTGCCAGCAGTTACCCTCGGACAGCCATGAACACTGAAGCTTTCTTT. It codes for CASSYPRTAMNTEAFF.

This clonotype showed up just a few times. The chain combines TRBV6-5 with TRBJ2-5; 7 nucleotides line up with TRBD2. J was trimmed by 3 bases and V by 0 bases; bases with no gene match: 4. CDR3 size: 15 residues. Germline lookup yields CDR1 MNHEY and CDR2 SVGAGI. In DNA form, the CDR3 reads TGTGCCAGCAGTTACTCGGGGGGGGAGAAAGAGACCCAGTACTTC. This encodes CASSYSGGEKETQYF.

This clonotype has only a few counts. The chain has TRBV29-1 and TRBJ1-5; no clear D gene. The CDR3 totals 12 residues. Germline values: CDR1 SQVTM, CDR2 ANQGSEA. Trimming removed 4 bases at V and 1 base at J, with 5 bases between. The CDR3 protein is CSVGTSNQPQHF. Written as DNA, the CDR3 is TGCAGCGTTGGAACAAGCAATCAGCCCCAGCATTTT.

This clonotype was found many times. The chain couples TRBV29-1 to TRBJ1-3; 8 bases are a match to TRBD1. Germline assignment: CDR1 SQVTM and CDR2 ANQGSEA. The CDR3 contains 15 residues. V lost 7 bases and J lost 1; bases outside the gene matches: 9. The CDR3 region is CSAGTGGKSGNTIYF. The DNA of the CDR3 is TGCAGCGCCGGGACAGGCGGAAAATCTGGAAACACCATATATTTT.

This clonotype was seen only once. The chain uses TRBV5-4 and TRBJ1-1, with unresolved D. The CDR3 sequence is 13 residues long. V was clipped by 0 bases and J by 0 bases, with 3 bases between them. Germline V CDR1 and CDR2: SGHNT, YYREEE (reference sequence). CDR3 sequence: CASSLEVNTEAFF. The CDR3 DNA is TGTGCCAGCAGCTTGGAGGTGAACACTGAAGCTTTCTTT.

The V and J genes are TRBV4-2 and TRBJ1-3; D possibly corresponds to TRBD1 (5 bases). V shed 5 bases and J shed 0 bases, with 17 bases lying between them. CDR1 is LGHNA, CDR2 YNFKEQ, per germline. This CDR3 is 17 amino acids long. CDR3 amino acids: CASSARDGSLSGNTIYF. The CDR3 coding sequence is TGTGCCAGCAGCGCCCGGGACGGCAGTCTCTCTGGAAACACCATATATTTT.

This chain connects TRBV4-3 to TRBJ1-1; tentative D call: TRBD1 (5 bases). V was trimmed by 0 bases and J by 11 bases, leaving 19 bases between them. Per the germline V gene, CDR1 is LGHNA and CDR2 is YSLEER. The CDR3 is made up of 15 amino acids. In nucleotides, the CDR3 is TGCGCCAGCAGCCAAGATCGGAGGCTCTTGGGGACGGCTTTCTTT. The encoded protein is CASSQDRRLLGTAFF.

A few counts support this clonotype. The chain carries TRBV4-3 and TRBJ1-2; D gene unclear. Trimming removed 0 bases from V and 6 bases from J, with 14 bases in between. Per germline, CDR1 LGHNA and CDR2 YSLEER. CDR3 length: 15 amino acids. The CDR3 DNA is TGCGCCAGCAGCCAAGATAAGGGTATTGGCGATGGCTACACCTTC. Translating it yields CASSQDKGIGDGYTF.

V and J are TRBV3-1 and TRBJ1-6; D remains ambiguous. V was pared by 2 bases and J by 5 bases, with 7 bases between. This CDR3 is built from 14 residues. Germline V gene sequence: CDR1 LGHDT, CDR2 YNNKEL (reference sequence). The CDR3 loop is CASSQPGHNSPLHF. In DNA, the CDR3 is TGTGCCAGCAGCCAACCGGGCCATAATTCACCCCTCCACTTT.

This clonotype appeared a few times. This chain links TRBV18 with TRBJ1-4; 7 nucleotides line up with TRBD1. Unmatched junction bases numbered 5, after V lost 4 bases and J lost 0 bases. The CDR3 extends over 16 amino acids. Germline V gives CDR1 KGHSH, CDR2 LQKENI. Here the CDR3 DNA reads TGTGCCAGCTCACTAGACAGGGACTCAACTAATGAAAAACTGTTTTTT. As protein: CASSLDRDSTNEKLFF.

This clonotype was detected a few times. The chain is built from TRBV5-1 and TRBJ1-1; possible D gene TRBD1, 6 bases. The CDR3 totals 14 residues. Germline lookup yields CDR1 SGHRS and CDR2 YFSETQ. The germline V and J ends were trimmed by 3 bases and 2 bases, with 11 bases remaining between them. DNA of the CDR3: TGCGCCAGCAGCTATCGGGACACCAACACTGAAGCTTTCTTT. Translation: CASSYRDTNTEAFF. Full variable domain (remainder filled in from reference TRBV5-1 and TRBJ1-1): KAGVTQTPRYLIKTRGQQVTLSCSPISGHRSVSWYQQTPGQGLQFLFEYFSETQRNKGNFPGRFSGRQFSNSRSEMNVSTLELGDSALYLCASSYRDTNTEAFFGQGTRLTVV.

This clonotype was seen at least ten times. The chain links TRBV2 to TRBJ1-5; D is undetermined. This CDR3 spans 13 amino acids. The germline V gene encodes CDR1 SNHLY and CDR2 FYNNEI. Trimming took 6 bases from V and 0 from J, leaving 6 bases between them. CDR3 DNA: TGTGCCAGCAGCCCTTATAGCAATCAGCCCCAGCATTTT. It yields the protein CASSPYSNQPQHF.

V and J are TRBV21-1 and TRBJ1-1. TRBV21-1 is described as a pseudogene. The CDR3 length is 12 residues. CDR3 sequence (DNA): TGTGCCAGCCCCGTCGGGAGGGCTGAAGCTTTCTTT. This gives the protein CASPVGRAEAFF.

In its sample, this clonotype was seen many times. The chain is built from TRBV12-3 or TRBV12-4 and TRBJ1-5; 10 bases are a match to TRBD1. The CDR3 sequence is 15 residues long. Losses at the gene ends were 6 bases for V and 4 bases for J; bases not matched to a gene: 6. CDR3 nucleotides: TGTGCCAGCAGCCGACAGGGGGCGGGAAATCAGCCCCAGCATTTT. Encoded protein: CASSRQGAGNQPQHF.

A single count supports this clonotype. The V gene is TRBV7-2, the J gene TRBJ2-3; D unclear. The CDR3 consists of 13 residues. V was cut by 5 bases and J by 5 bases, with 11 bases left in between. CDR1 and CDR2 from the germline V gene are SGHTA and FQGNSA. CDR3 in amino acids: CASSARLRDTQYF. CDR3 DNA: TGTGCCAGCAGCGCTCGACTGCGAGATACGCAGTATTTT.

The chain joins TRBV5-1 to TRBJ1-4, with 9 bases that match TRBD1. The CDR3 is 15 residues long. CDR1 is SGHRS and CDR2 is YFSETQ in the germline V gene. V shed 4 bases and J 5 bases; nucleotides not matched to a gene: 6. CDR3 sequence reads: CASSRWTGDNEKLFF. DNA for the CDR3: TGCGCCAGCAGCCGATGGACAGGGGACAATGAAAAACTGTTTTTT.

The chain uses TRBV4-2 and TRBJ1-1; TRBD1 might be the D (5 bases). Germline loops: CDR1 LGHNA, CDR2 YNFKEQ. V was shortened by 0 bases and J by 0 bases, with 14 bases between the two germline ends. The CDR3 has 17 amino acids. This CDR3 is CASSQDFDGAVNTEAFF. CDR3 in DNA: TGTGCCAGCAGCCAAGATTTTGACGGGGCGGTGAACACTGAAGCTTTCTTT.

CDR3 protein: CASSFHRTGELFF. The CDR3 coding sequence is TGTGCCAGCAGCTTCCATAGGACCGGGGAGCTGTTTTTT. The rearrangement joins TRBV7-2 to TRBJ2-2, with D unclear. V was cut by 3 bases and J by 5 bases, with 7 bases left in between. Germline V lookup: CDR1 SGHTA, CDR2 FQGNSA. The CDR3 length is 13 residues.

This chain uses TRBV7-3 with TRBJ1-3, with a weak D call TRBD1 (5 bases). Germline CDR1 SGHTA, CDR2 FQGTGA. The CDR3 extends over 14 amino acids. V dropped 7 bases and J dropped 3 bases, with 13 bases sitting between them. The CDR3 reads CASIGAGVGNTIYF. For the CDR3, the DNA is TGTGCCAGCATAGGCGCGGGGGTTGGAAACACCATATATTTT.

The CDR3 region is CASSQGLAGDYEQYF. The CDR3 bases are TGTGCCAGCAGCCAGGGACTAGCGGGAGACTACGAGCAGTACTTC. The V and J genes are TRBV14 and TRBJ2-7, with 14 bases fitting TRBD2. CDR1 and CDR2 (germline): SGHDN, FVKESK. Trimming cost V 3 bases and J 3 bases; bases outside gene matches: 1. The CDR3 spans 15 residues.

This clonotype was observed a handful of times. This chain links TRBV7-8 with TRBJ2-2; 8 positions match TRBD1. This CDR3 region has 16 residues. Germline lookup yields CDR1 SGHVS and CDR2 FQNEAQ. V trimming: 5 bases; J trimming: 4 bases; junction bases outside the gene matches: 9. DNA of the CDR3: TGTGCCAGCAGCATCCAGGGGGCGCGGATCACCGGGGAGCTGTTTTTT. This translates into CASSIQGARITGELFF.

The chain links TRBV20-1 to TRBJ1-1, with D possibly being TRBD1 (5 bases). Trimming removed 4 bases from V and 1 base from J, with 13 bases in between. The CDR3 consists of 14 residues. CDR1 DFQATT and CDR2 SNEGSKA come from the germline V gene (reference sequence). CDR3: CSAIPTTGNTEAFF. CDR3 DNA: TGCAGTGCTATACCTACAACAGGGAACACTGAAGCTTTCTTT.

The genes are TRBV15 and TRBJ1-2; D is uncertain. Trimming pared 0 bases from V and 2 bases from J, leaving 16 bases between. Germline V lookup: CDR1 LNHNV, CDR2 YYDKDF (reference sequence). The CDR3 sequence is 17 residues long. CDR3 sequence: CATSREYSQTLNYGYTF. The CDR3 DNA reads as TGTGCCACCAGCAGAGAGTACAGCCAAACCCTGAACTATGGCTACACCTTC.

V usage is TRBV6-5 and J usage is TRBJ1-5; 7 bases match TRBD1. Unmatched junction bases numbered 4, after V lost 6 bases and J lost 2 bases. The CDR3 spans 14 residues. Germline assignment: CDR1 MNHEY and CDR2 SVGAGI. CDR3 nucleotide sequence: TGTGCCAGCAGCAGGGGGGAGGGCAATCAGCCCCAGCATTTT. Protein: CASSRGEGNQPQHF.

In its sample, this clonotype was seen a few times. The CDR3 DNA reads as TGTGCCAGCAGCCACCTGTACAGGAACACTGAAGCTTTCTTT. Encoded protein: CASSHLYRNTEAFF. The chain couples TRBV7-9 to TRBJ1-1; D unclear. The CDR3 has 14 residues. Trimming left V 5 bases short and J 1 base short, with 11 bases between. Germline CDR1 SEHNR, CDR2 FQNEAQ (reference sequence).

There are a few counts of this clonotype. The chain recombines TRBV5-1 with TRBJ2-1; TRBD2 matches at 10 bases. This CDR3 has 16 amino acids. Unmatched junction bases numbered 8, after V lost 6 bases and J lost 2 bases. Per germline, CDR1 SGHRS and CDR2 YFSETQ. CDR3 sequence reads: CASTTLAGEAYNEQFF. For the CDR3, the DNA is TGCGCCAGCACCACTCTAGCGGGAGAGGCCTACAATGAGCAGTTCTTC. The whole variable domain, remainder taken from reference TRBV5-1 and TRBJ2-1, is KAGVTQTPRYLIKTRGQQVTLSCSPISGHRSVSWYQQTPGQGLQFLFEYFSETQRNKGNFPGRFSGRQFSNSRSEMNVSTLELGDSALYLCASTTLAGEAYNEQFFGPGTRLTVL.

The rearrangement links TRBV29-1 to TRBJ2-1, with TRBD1 matching 7 bases. Germline V lookup: CDR1 SQVTM, CDR2 ANQGSEA. With V trimmed by 2 bases and J by 0 bases, 10 bases remained unmatched. This CDR3 has 17 residues. For the CDR3, the DNA is TGCAGCGTTGAACAGACAGGGTTTGTGGGCTCCTACAATGAGCAGTTCTTC. As protein: CSVEQTGFVGSYNEQFF.

The chain has TRBV12-3 or TRBV12-4 and TRBJ1-2; tentatively, D is TRBD1 (6 bases). This CDR3 has 14 residues. V shed 2 bases and J shed 4 bases, with 11 bases lying between them. CDR3 residues: CASSLWGRGYGYTF. The CDR3 region has the DNA TGTGCCAGCAGTTTATGGGGCAGGGGCTATGGCTACACCTTC.